This T cell receptor (beta chain) was captured in a study of T cells expressing NK-cell markers. Study context: It was sorted CD3+CD56-NKG2C+, CD3+CD56+NKG2C- and CD3+CD56+NKG2C+ T cells that provided the TCR beta repertoires.

With respect to this clonotype: Its antigen is as yet unknown.

The CDR3 extends over 12 amino acids. A 5'RACE template switching approach incorporating UMIs was used to make TCR beta cDNA. Using the 5' RACE reads, TCRdb records one entry per CDR3 protein without DNA. In total, the table holds approximately 380,000 distinct CDR3 sequences. Notes on the study in general: Each of roughly 6 donors carried dominant NKG2C+ clonotypes accounting for roughly 1.0-8% of CD8+ T cells. Whether expanded NKG2C+ T cell clones were HCMV specific stayed uncertain.

This chain joins TRBV12-3 or TRBV12-4 and TRBJ1-5. This clonotype originated in a man aged 18-70 years in good health. The sample consisted of blood T cells: a sorted CD56 or NKG2C T cell subset, CD4+ or CD8+ T cells, or bulk PBMC T cells (not recorded which). CDR3 region: CASSYSNQPQHF.